This T cell receptor (beta chain) was retrieved from a study of T-cell reconstitution after alpha-beta-depleted transplantation in children. Preparation of the TCRbeta library was carried out with unique molecular identifiers. TCRdb ran MiXCR on the PCR reads and lists one entry per CDR3 protein. The sample consists of 500,000 or so distinct CDR3 sequences, 30% to 35% of them appearing once. This clonotype was seen more than once but under ten times. The TCR sequence derives from a human donor who donated a stem cell graft to a child with aplastic anemia. The material sequenced was PBMCs from the stem cell graft donor, taken from the stem cell graft.

The CDR3 reads CAWSPRGTLTDTQYF. CDR3 in DNA: TGTGCCTGGAGTCCAAGGGGGACTCTCACAGATACGCAGTATTTT. V and J are TRBV30 and TRBJ2-3; D may correspond to TRBD1 or TRBD2 (6 bases each). The CDR3 runs to 15 residues. Germline V CDR1 and CDR2: GTSNPN, SVGIG (reference sequence). Trimming took off 2 bases at V and 2 bases at J, with 14 bases between the two ends.